Presented here are 13 T cell receptor beta chains from one specimen sequenced in a study of CD8 T cells in Susac syndrome. cDNA came from roughly 0.53 to 1 ug RNA primed by random hexamers. TCRdb passed the immunoSEQ multiplex PCR reads through MiXCR, listing each CDR3 protein once. Of about 140,000 distinct CDR3 sequences detected, 95% appear once; the ten largest clones hold 0.14%. The sample was CD4+ T cells from PBMCs. The receptors come from a human donor with Susac syndrome.

This clonotype was detected only once. The chain uses TRBV4-3 and TRBJ1-2; no clear D. The germline gives CDR1 LGHNA, CDR2 YSLEER. Trimming left V 5 bases short and J 6 bases short, with 19 bases between. The CDR3 length is 15 residues. CDR3 coding DNA: TGCGCCAGCAGCTCCCAGAGCCAGGCAATCGATGGCTACACCTTC. It specifies CASSSQSQAIDGYTF.

The chain employs TRBV30 and TRBJ2-7; D gene ambiguous. Germline V gene sequence: CDR1 GTSNPN, CDR2 SVGIG (reference sequence). V was trimmed by 1 base and J by 4 bases, leaving 5 bases between them. This CDR3 has 11 amino acids. CDR3 sequence (DNA): TGTGCCTGGAGTGGTCTATACGAGCAGTACTTC. It codes for CAWSGLYEQYF.

The CDR3 coding sequence is TGTGCCAGCAGCCCGCCGACGGAGTACGAGCAGTACTTC. This codes for CASSPPTEYEQYF. V and J are TRBV7-2 and TRBJ2-7, with unresolved D. Germline assignment: CDR1 SGHTA and CDR2 FQGNSA. V was shortened by 5 bases and J by 4 bases, with 12 bases between the two germline ends. The CDR3 is 13 amino acids.

The rearrangement uses TRBV20-1 and TRBJ2-7; D is ambiguous. Trimming shortened V by 3 bases and J by 3 bases, and 9 bases separated the two germline ends. CDR3 length: 12 amino acids. Looked up from germline, CDR1 is DFQATT and CDR2 is SNEGSKA (reference sequence). This CDR3 reads CSASETGYEQYF. The CDR3 DNA reads TGCAGTGCTAGCGAGACCGGCTACGAGCAGTACTTC.

The chain links TRBV4-3 to TRBJ2-7, with D uncertain. From germline, CDR1 is LGHNA and CDR2 YSLEER. V was shortened by 0 bases and J by 0 bases, with 6 bases between the two germline ends. The CDR3 has 14 residues. The DNA of the CDR3 is TGCGCCAGCAGCCAAGACCCATTCTCCTACGAGCAGTACTTC. Translating it yields CASSQDPFSYEQYF.

CDR3 loop: CASSPSGLGKGTQYF. The CDR3 nucleotides read TGTGCCAGCAGCCCGTCGGGACTAGGGAAGGGTACGCAGTATTTT. The chain couples TRBV3-1 to TRBJ2-3, with TRBD2 matching 8 bases. CDR3 length equals 15 residues. V lost 4 bases and J lost 8; bases outside the gene matches: 11. Looked up from germline, CDR1 is LGHDT and CDR2 is YNNKEL (reference sequence).

The chain recombines TRBV20-1 with TRBJ2-1, with D perhaps TRBD2 (6 bases). This CDR3 has 14 amino acids. Deletions cut 4 bases from V and 0 bases from J, with 10 bases between. The germline V gene has CDR1 DFQATT and CDR2 SNEGSKA (reference sequence). CDR3 sequence reads: CSAKIGGSYNEQFF. The CDR3 nucleotides are TGCAGTGCTAAGATCGGGGGCTCCTACAATGAGCAGTTCTTC.

Worth noting for this clonotype: The junction shows a germline mismatch at one end, possibly a read error. The chain uses TRBV7-7 and TRBJ2-1; tentative D call: TRBD2 (5 bases). CDR3 length: 13 amino acids. In germline, CDR1 is SSHAT, CDR2 FNYEAQ (reference sequence). As DNA, the CDR3 is TGTGCTAGCAGCTTAAGGGCGGGCAATGAGCAGTTCTTC. Amino acids: CASSLRAGNEQFF. Using reference TRBV7-7 and TRBJ2-1 for the parts outside the CDR3, the full variable domain is GAGVSQSPRYKVTKRGQDVTLRCDPISSHATLYWYQQALGQGPEFLTYFNYEAQPDKSGLPSDRFSAERPEGSISTLTIQRTEQRDSAMYRCASSLRAGNEQFFGPGTRLTVL.

The chain employs TRBV15 and TRBJ1-2; TRBD1 aligns across 7 bases. In germline, CDR1 is LNHNV, CDR2 YYDKDF (reference sequence). The V and J ends lost 0 bases and 3 bases, in that order; junction bases with no gene match: 1. The CDR3 contains 14 residues. For the CDR3, the DNA is TGTGCCACCAGCAGAGACAGGGGGTACTATGGCTACACCTTC. Its protein is CATSRDRGYYGYTF.

The chain is built from TRBV9 and TRBJ1-1; no definite D call. V lost 0 bases and J 3 bases, leaving 9 bases between the germline ends. CDR1 SGDLS and CDR2 YYNGEE come from the germline V gene. The CDR3 is 14 residues long. In DNA, the CDR3 is TGTGCCAGCAGCGTAGTTTCCAGAGACACTGAAGCTTTCTTT. Amino acids: CASSVVSRDTEAFF. Full variable domain (outside the CDR3, taken from reference TRBV9 and TRBJ1-1): DSGVTQTPKHLITATGQRVTLRCSPRSGDLSVYWYQQSLDQGLQFLIQYYNGEERAKGNILERFSAQQFPDLHSELNLSSLELGDSALYFCASSVVSRDTEAFFGQGTRLTVV.

The chain has TRBV29-1 and TRBJ2-1, with D perhaps being TRBD1 or TRBD2 (5 bases each). In germline, CDR1 is SQVTM, CDR2 ANQGSEA. This CDR3 contains 15 residues. The germline V and J ends were trimmed by 7 bases and 10 bases, with 26 bases remaining between them. CDR3 residues: CSAGARRGPSYEQFF. The CDR3 nucleotides read TGCAGCGCCGGGGCTCGTCGGGGCCCTTCATACGAGCAGTTCTTC.

The chain combines TRBV20-1 with TRBJ2-5, with TRBD2 identical over 7 bases. The CDR3 contains 14 residues. V dropped 3 bases and J dropped 2; count of bases not matched to a gene: 6. Germline CDR1 and CDR2: DFQATT and SNEGSKA (reference sequence). The CDR3 is CSARNWTSQETQYF. CDR3 coding DNA: TGCAGTGCTAGGAATTGGACTAGTCAAGAGACCCAGTACTTC.

The chain combines TRBV28 with TRBJ1-5; maybe TRBD1 (5 bases). V was trimmed by 6 bases and J by 0 bases, leaving 15 bases between them. The CDR3 has 16 amino acids. Germline CDR1 reads MDHEN; CDR2 reads SYDVKM. The CDR3 protein is CASSKGGRDSNQPQHF. The CDR3 DNA sequence: TGTGCCAGCAGCAAGGGTGGCAGGGATAGCAATCAGCCCCAGCATTTT.